This is a list of T cell receptor beta chains from one sample in a study of cytomegalovirus exposure and HLA in healthy donors. Some clones are missing from TCRdb's copy, which holds only in-frame ones; the method was immunoSEQ multiplex PCR. Of over 85,000 clones listed, about 80% were seen once; the top ten hold 1.5% to 2.5%. The sequenced sample consisted of PBMCs. These receptors came from a middle-aged man in good health and CMV-seronegative. CDR3s include the opening cysteine and the closing phenylalanine or tryptophan.

j_call v_call cdr3_aa
TRBJ1-1 TRBV20-1 CSASVNTEAFF
TRBJ2-7 TRBV25-1 CASSEDGTWTAEQYF
TRBJ1-6 TRBV9 CASSVAQGISYNSPLHF
TRBJ2-7 TRBV5-5 CASSRPGQGYEQYF
TRBJ2-3 TRBV27 CASSLELAADTQYF
TRBJ2-1 TRBV6-6 CASSYSYLEQFF
TRBJ2-5 TRBV21-1 CASSTQSGQETQYF
TRBJ2-6 TRBV4-3 CASSQDVQGGLISGANVLTF
TRBJ2-5 TRBV5-4 CASSPRTRLEEGERETQYF
TRBJ2-7 TRBV10-3 CAIRQGQGAYEQYF
TRBJ2-7 TRBV4-2 CASSQKLAGGPYSYEQYF
TRBJ2-4 TRBV4-1 CASSQVTSVSKNIQYF
TRBJ1-1 TRBV6-5 CASSLRRGTEAFF
TRBJ2-7 TRBV7-8 CASSPDHRFAYEQYF
TRBJ2-5 TRBV4-1 CASSHDGLAEETQYF
TRBJ2-5 TRBV4-3 CASSQVWSAEEGETQYF
TRBJ2-1 TRBV2 CAARREGSYNEQFF
TRBJ2-2 TRBV10-1 CASSSHPGLAKTGELFF
TRBJ1-1 TRBV2 CASSENRDDNTEAFF
TRBJ2-7 TRBV10-1 CASSGESSGSSEQYF
TRBJ2-7 TRBV11-2 CASSLRTAYEQYF
TRBJ1-1 TRBV7-9 CSSSPSGGLEAFF
TRBJ2-1 TRBV14 CASSRNPGNEQFF
TRBJ2-3 TRBV2 CASRGAFGTDTQYF
TRBJ2-3 TRBV5-4 CASSLPSGIRADTQYF
TRBJ2-5 TRBV9 CASSVSSVQETQYF
TRBJ2-7 TRBV28 CASSSSSGSGYEQYF
TRBJ2-5 TRBV7-7 CASSLAGQKETQYF
TRBJ2-7 TRBV29-1 CSVVVVSVAYEQYF
TRBJ2-7 TRBV7-9 CASSSRTGEAYEQYF
TRBJ2-7 TRBV7-9 CASSLDQAGPYEQYF
TRBJ1-3 TRBV7-2 CASSLWESSGNTIYF
TRBJ2-7 TRBV5-6 CASSSNTAYEQYF
TRBJ1-2 TRBV9 CASSGHRVGSYGYTF
TRBJ2-1 TRBV7-6 CASSTTSGRAGGNEQFF
TRBJ1-1 TRBV15 CATRPPKPHGHHTEAFF
TRBJ1-4 TRBV28 CASSLMGDKQYEKLFF
TRBJ1-5 TRBV7-6 CASSFRGRGEYPQHF
TRBJ2-3 TRBV9 CASSVGGRGSTDTQYF
TRBJ2-1 TRBV5-6 CASSSLGLQFF
TRBJ1-1 TRBV28 CASRIRGGVRDTEAFF
TRBJ2-1 TRBV19 CASSIDLRGYEQFF
TRBJ2-3 TRBV30 CAWRTLSGRADTQYF